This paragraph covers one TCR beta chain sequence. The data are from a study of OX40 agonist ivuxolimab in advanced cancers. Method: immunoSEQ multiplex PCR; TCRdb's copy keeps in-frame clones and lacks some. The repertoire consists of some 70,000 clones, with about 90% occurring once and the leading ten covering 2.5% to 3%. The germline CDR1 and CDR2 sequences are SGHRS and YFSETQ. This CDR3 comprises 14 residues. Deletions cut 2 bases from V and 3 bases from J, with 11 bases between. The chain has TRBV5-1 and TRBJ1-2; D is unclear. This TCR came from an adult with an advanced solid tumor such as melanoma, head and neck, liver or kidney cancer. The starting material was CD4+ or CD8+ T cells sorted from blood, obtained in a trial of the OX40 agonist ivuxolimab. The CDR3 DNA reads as TGCGCCAGCAGCTTTAACGGACCCGACTATGGCTACACCTTC. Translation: CASSFNGPDYGYTF.